Listed here are 9 T cell receptor beta chains from one sample, sequenced in a study of monozygotic twins with inflammatory bowel disease. TCRdb reprocessed the 5' RACE reads; each CDR3 protein has one entry and no DNA is given. The table lists 200,000 to 250,000 distinct CDR3 sequences. The sequencing input was blood. These receptor sequences come from a human donor with ulcerative colitis or Crohn's disease, or a healthy co-twin of an affected twin (not recorded which).

V gene TRBV11-1 combines with J gene TRBJ2-1; TCRdb's D call of TRBD1 is untestable without DNA. Germline-derived CDR1 and CDR2 are SGHAT and FQDESV (reference sequence). The CDR3 totals 16 residues. The CDR3 protein is CASSLTGLSSYNEQFF.

The CDR3 loop reads CSALQFSGNTIYF. The J gene is TRBJ1-3, the V gene TRBV20-1. This CDR3 region has 13 residues. Per germline, CDR1 DFQATT and CDR2 SNEGSKA (reference sequence).

This chain uses TRBV5-1 with TRBJ2-2; with no DNA, the TCRdb D assignment of TRBD1 cannot be verified. The CDR3 totals 15 residues. CDR1 is SGHRS, CDR2 YFSETQ, per germline. CDR3 residues: CASGTQDSNTGELFF.

The rearrangement links TRBV7-2 to TRBJ2-5; TCRdb indicates TRBD1, and absent DNA this call remains unverified. CDR1 is SGHTA and CDR2 is FQGNSA in the germline V gene. This CDR3 is 14 amino acids long. CDR3 residues: CASSSSRGEETQYF. Combining the CDR3 with reference TRBV7-2 and TRBJ2-5 gives the whole variable domain GAGVSQSPSNKVTEKGKDVELRCDPISGHTALYWYRQSLGQGLEFLIYFQGNSAPDKSGLPSDRFSAERTGGSVSTLTIQRTQQEDSAVYLCASSSSRGEETQYFGPGTRLLVL.

This rearrangement joins TRBV12-5 to TRBJ1-5; with no DNA, the TCRdb D assignment of TRBD1 cannot be verified. CDR3 size: 13 residues. The germline gives CDR1 LGHNT, CDR2 FRNRAP. The CDR3 is CASKMQGAKPQHF.

CDR3 in amino acids: CASSQQGWGNTEAFF. The chain couples TRBV5-1 to TRBJ1-1; there is no DNA to check the TCRdb D call of TRBD1. This CDR3 is 15 amino acids long. Per the germline V gene, CDR1 is SGHRS and CDR2 is YFSETQ.

This rearrangement joins TRBV6-1 to TRBJ1-3. The CDR3 runs to 14 residues. Germline lookup yields CDR1 MNHNS and CDR2 SASEGT. The CDR3 spells CASTAGSSGNTIYF.

V is TRBV5-1 and J is TRBJ2-7; TCRdb's assignment of TRBD1 cannot be checked, as there is no DNA. This CDR3 has 15 residues. Germline CDR1 SGHRS, CDR2 YFSETQ. The CDR3: CASSLAEGRSYEQYF. Full variable domain (rest looked up from reference TRBV5-1 and TRBJ2-7): KAGVTQTPRYLIKTRGQQVTLSCSPISGHRSVSWYQQTPGQGLQFLFEYFSETQRNKGNFPGRFSGRQFSNSRSEMNVSTLELGDSALYLCASSLAEGRSYEQYFGPGTRLTVT.

V is TRBV7-2 and J is TRBJ1-1; as DNA is missing, the TRBD1 call by TCRdb cannot be tested. Germline lookup yields CDR1 SGHTA and CDR2 FQGNSA. This CDR3 region has 15 residues. The chain's CDR3 is CASSSLDRANTEAFF. The complete variable domain, with remaining parts taken from reference TRBV7-2 and TRBJ1-1, reads GAGVSQSPSNKVTEKGKDVELRCDPISGHTALYWYRQSLGQGLEFLIYFQGNSAPDKSGLPSDRFSAERTGGSVSTLTIQRTQQEDSAVYLCASSSLDRANTEAFFGQGTRLTVV.